These 21 T cell receptor beta chains were all obtained from the same sample, sequenced in a study of CD8+CD57+ T cells in acquired aplastic anemia. TCR beta VDJ and CDR3 were profiled, and genomic DNA was the template. From the reads, TCRdb called clonotypes with MiXCR, one entry per CDR3 protein. The top ten hold roughly 80% of the sample, which has fewer than 80,000 distinct CDR3 sequences, less than 85% seen once. Flow cytometry had shown expanded CD8+CD57+ cells in the patients chosen for sequencing. Sequences were obtained from sorted CD4+, CD8+, or CD8+CD57+ T cells (not recorded which) from PBMCs. The source is a human donor with aplastic anemia.

This clonotype showed up just a few times. This chain joins TRBV15 and TRBJ2-7; 9 nucleotides line up with TRBD1. Germline CDR1 and CDR2: LNHNV and YYDKDF (reference sequence). With 0 bases clipped from V and 3 bases from J, the junction kept 6 bases outside the gene matches. The CDR3 is 16 residues long. CDR3 sequence reads: CATSRDRDRGIYEQYF. The CDR3 nucleotides are TGTGCCACCAGCAGAGACCGAGACAGGGGGATCTACGAGCAGTACTTC.

This clonotype was observed a handful of times. CDR3 bases: TGTGCCAGCAGTGGACAAACCTACGAGCAGTACTTC. The encoded protein is CASSGQTYEQYF. The rearrangement joins TRBV25-1 to TRBJ2-7; D is unresolved. V was pared by 4 bases and J by 2 bases, with 6 bases between. The CDR3 spans 12 residues. Germline V gives CDR1 MGHDK, CDR2 SYGVNS.

This clonotype was seen many times. This chain uses TRBV7-9 with TRBJ2-1, with 11 bases lining up with TRBD2. This CDR3 is 14 amino acids long. The V segment lost 4 bases and the J segment 8 bases; nucleotides outside the gene matches: 4. The germline gives CDR1 SEHNR, CDR2 FQNEAQ (reference sequence). The CDR3 bases are TGTGCCAGCAGCTCTAGCGGGAGGAGCCATGAGCAGTTCTTC. Translation: CASSSSGRSHEQFF.

This sequence joins TRBV24-1 and TRBJ2-2; D call uncertain. The germline V and J ends were trimmed by 9 bases and 7 bases, with 11 bases remaining between them. The CDR3 length is 12 residues. Per the germline V gene, CDR1 is KGHDR and CDR2 is SFDVKD. CDR3 in amino acids: CATSSAGGELFF. In DNA, the CDR3 is TGTGCCACCTCCTCGGCAGGCGGGGAGCTGTTTTTT.

The DNA of the CDR3 is TGTGCCAGCGGGAATTCACCCCTCCACTTT. This sequence encodes CASGNSPLHF. The chain links TRBV7-9 to TRBJ1-6; no definite D call. Germline V gives CDR1 SEHNR, CDR2 FQNEAQ (reference sequence). This CDR3 has 10 residues. Trimming took off 8 bases at V and 7 bases at J, with 3 bases between the two ends.

The chain employs TRBV19 and TRBJ1-3; D is perhaps TRBD1 (5 bases). The CDR3 has 14 residues. V lost 3 bases to trimming and J lost 1 base, with 7 bases between them. Per the germline V gene, CDR1 is LNHDA and CDR2 is SQIVND (reference sequence). CDR3 in amino acids: CASSMWGSGNTIYF. The CDR3 nucleotides read TGTGCCAGTAGTATGTGGGGGTCTGGAAACACCATATATTTT.

The sample holds one count of this clonotype. V is TRBV2 and J is TRBJ2-5; D remains ambiguous. Trimming shortened V by 4 bases and J by 5 bases, and 8 bases separated the two germline ends. There are 12 residues in the CDR3. The V gene's germline CDR1 is SNHLY and CDR2 FYNNEI. CDR3 loop: CASSAVPETQYF. The CDR3 DNA follows: TGTGCCAGCAGTGCTGTCCCCGAGACCCAGTACTTC.

The DNA for the CDR3 is TGTGCCAGCAGCCGACCGACTAGCGGGATTCCCCTCGAGCAGTACTTC. It codes for CASSRPTSGIPLEQYF. The chain joins TRBV11-1 to TRBJ2-7, with TRBD2 identical over 11 bases. After removal of 5 bases from V and 6 bases from J, the junction contained 12 bases not matched to a gene. CDR3 length: 16 residues. Germline CDR1 and CDR2: SGHAT and FQDESV (reference sequence).

V gene TRBV25-1 combines with J gene TRBJ2-3; TRBD1 might be the D (5 bases). CDR3 length equals 14 residues. The germline CDR1 and CDR2 sequences are MGHDK and SYGVNS. V lost 3 bases, J lost 6 bases, and 13 bases lay in between. The CDR3 DNA follows: TGTGCCAGCAGTGATATAGGGGATGCGGATACGCAGTATTTT. Its translation is CASSDIGDADTQYF.

This chain connects TRBV6-5 to TRBJ2-7, with a weak D call TRBD1 (7 bases). Per germline, CDR1 MNHEY and CDR2 SVGAGI. The CDR3 covers 14 residues. V was clipped by 1 base and J by 3 bases, with 10 bases between them. As DNA, the CDR3 is TGTGCCAGCAGTTACTACAGGGGAGGCTACGAGCAGTACTTC. It specifies CASSYYRGGYEQYF.

V and J are TRBV19 and TRBJ1-2; TRBD1 is a possible D gene (6 bases). CDR3 size: 12 residues. Germline V lookup: CDR1 LNHDA, CDR2 SQIVND (reference sequence). Trimming removed 4 bases at V and 11 bases at J, with 14 bases between. The CDR3 here is CASSTEGGRYTF. DNA of the CDR3: TGTGCCAGTAGTACCGAGGGGGGGCGATACACCTTC.

The chain employs TRBV15 and TRBJ2-1; 10 bases are a match to TRBD2. The J segment lost 5 bases and the V segment lost 5 bases, leaving 9 bases of the junction unmatched. Germline V gene sequence: CDR1 LNHNV, CDR2 YYDKDF (reference sequence). This CDR3 has 16 residues. The CDR3 loop is CATSWPGLAQNNEQFF. The CDR3 nucleotides are TGTGCCACCAGCTGGCCGGGACTAGCGCAGAACAATGAGCAGTTCTTC.

The V and J genes are TRBV20-1 and TRBJ1-6; 7 bases fit TRBD1. Trimming took 6 bases from V and 9 from J; bases not matched to a gene: 11. The CDR3 extends over 14 amino acids. Germline-derived CDR1 and CDR2 are DFQATT and SNEGSKA (reference sequence). The chain's CDR3 is CSAGRQGVISPLHF. The CDR3 region has the DNA TGCAGTGCAGGGAGGCAGGGGGTAATTTCACCCCTCCACTTT.

The V gene is TRBV29-1, the J gene TRBJ2-3, with D hard to call. The CDR3 consists of 14 residues. From germline, CDR1 is SQVTM and CDR2 ANQGSEA. Trimming left V 3 bases short and J 3 bases short, with 13 bases between. The CDR3 protein is CSVEGGSKTDTQYF. CDR3 nucleotides: TGCAGCGTTGAGGGTGGTAGCAAGACAGATACGCAGTATTTT.

The chain employs TRBV9 and TRBJ2-1; D is unclear. V was cut by 0 bases and J by 0 bases, with 10 bases left in between. The CDR3 is 16 residues long. CDR1 SGDLS and CDR2 YYNGEE come from the germline V gene. In nucleotides, the CDR3 is TGTGCCAGCAGCGTAGGCCAAATAGTCTCCTACAATGAGCAGTTCTTC. Its translation: CASSVGQIVSYNEQFF.

The gene calls are TRBV7-9 and TRBJ1-5, with unresolved D. CDR1 and CDR2 from the germline V gene are SEHNR and FQNEAQ (reference sequence). The V end was cut by 3 bases, the J end by 2 bases, with 11 bases between. CDR3 size: 15 residues. The CDR3 sequence is CASSFSGYGNQPQHF. Written as DNA, the CDR3 is TGTGCCAGCAGCTTCTCTGGGTACGGCAATCAGCCCCAGCATTTT.

The rearrangement uses TRBV10-3 and TRBJ2-6; 11 nucleotides align to TRBD2. The length of the CDR3 is 16 residues. CDR1 and CDR2 from the germline V gene are ENHRY and SYGVKD. V trimming: 8 bases; J trimming: 1 base; junction bases outside the gene matches: 4. The CDR3 nucleotides are TGTGCCATCGCCGGGACTAGCGGTTCTGGGGCCAACGTCCTGACTTTC. It specifies CAIAGTSGSGANVLTF.

The chain employs TRBV29-1 and TRBJ2-2, with TRBD1 matching 8 bases. CDR1 and CDR2 from the germline V gene are SQVTM and ANQGSEA. The J segment lost 1 base and the V segment lost 7 bases, leaving 5 bases of the junction unmatched. CDR3 length: 14 residues. CDR3 bases: TGCAGCGCCCTGGGACAGGTGAACACCGGGGAGCTGTTTTTT. It specifies CSALGQVNTGELFF.

There are a few counts of this clonotype. This chain links TRBV7-9 with TRBJ1-1; D may be TRBD1 (6 bases). This CDR3 is 12 amino acids long. Trimming left V 5 bases short and J 8 bases short, with 12 bases between. Per the germline V gene, CDR1 is SEHNR and CDR2 is FQNEAQ (reference sequence). In DNA form, the CDR3 reads TGTGCCAGCAGCGTACTAACAGGGGAAGCTTTCTTT. It yields the protein CASSVLTGEAFF.

The gene calls are TRBV7-3 and TRBJ1-6, with a weak D call TRBD1 (6 bases). CDR3 length equals 14 residues. Germline V gives CDR1 SGHTA, CDR2 FQGTGA. V dropped 3 bases and J dropped 10 bases, with 13 bases sitting between them. The CDR3 bases are TGTGCCAGCAGCTTGGGACAAGGTGAATCACCCCTCCACTTT. Protein: CASSLGQGESPLHF.

CDR3 nucleotide sequence: TGCAGTGTGACAGGGTCCTACGAGCAGTACTTC. It codes for CSVTGSYEQYF. V is TRBV20-1 and J is TRBJ2-7, with 7 nucleotides matching TRBD1. The CDR3 sequence is 11 residues long. The trim removed 7 bases at V and 1 base at J, leaving 1 base unmatched. CDR1 and CDR2 from the germline V gene are DFQATT and SNEGSKA (reference sequence).